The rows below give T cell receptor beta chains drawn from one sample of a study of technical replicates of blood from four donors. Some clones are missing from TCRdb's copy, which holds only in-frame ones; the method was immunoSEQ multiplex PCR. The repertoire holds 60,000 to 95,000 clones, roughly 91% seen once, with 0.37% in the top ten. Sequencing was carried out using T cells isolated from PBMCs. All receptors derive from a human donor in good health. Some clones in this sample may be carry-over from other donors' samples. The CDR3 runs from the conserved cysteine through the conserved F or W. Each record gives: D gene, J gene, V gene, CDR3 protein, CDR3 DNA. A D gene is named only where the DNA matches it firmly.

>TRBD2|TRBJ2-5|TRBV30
CAWVASGSGGTQYF
TGTGCCTGGGTCGCTAGCGGGAGTGGCGGGACCCAGTACTTC
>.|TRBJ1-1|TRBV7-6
CASSHSQGLDDAFF
TGTGCCAGCAGCCATTCCCAGGGTTTAGACGATGCTTTCTTT
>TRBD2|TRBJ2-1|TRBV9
CASSVGGGVHNEQFF
TGTGCCAGCAGCGTAGGCGGGGGGGTTCACAATGAGCAGTTCTTC
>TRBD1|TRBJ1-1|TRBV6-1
CASSEPGQGLLEAFF
TGTGCCAGCAGTGAACCGGGACAGGGACTCTTGGAAGCTTTCTTT
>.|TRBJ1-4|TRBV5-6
CASSLSTGGGFNEKLFF
TGTGCCAGCAGCTTATCAACGGGGGGGGGATTTAATGAAAAACTGTTTTTT
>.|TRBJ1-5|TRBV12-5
CASGLSCETVTDCSQPQHF
TGTGCTAGTGGTTTGTCTTGCGAGACAGTGACGGATTGCAGTCAGCCCCAGCATTTT
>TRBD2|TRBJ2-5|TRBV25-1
CASSGGLAVKETQYF
TGTGCCAGCAGTGGGGGACTAGCGGTGAAAGAGACCCAGTACTTC
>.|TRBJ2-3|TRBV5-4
CASSTGDSTDTQYF
TGTGCCAGCAGCACCGGGGACTCAACAGATACGCAGTATTTT
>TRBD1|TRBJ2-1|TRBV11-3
CASSPGQVGRNEQFF
TGTGCCAGCAGCCCCGGACAGGTGGGAAGGAATGAGCAGTTCTTC
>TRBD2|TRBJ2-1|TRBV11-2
CASSRGGAIYNEQFF
TGTGCCAGCAGCCGCGGGGGGGCAATCTACAATGAGCAGTTCTTC
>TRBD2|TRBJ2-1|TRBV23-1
CASSQTGGRLNEQFF
TGCGCCAGCAGTCAAACGGGGGGGCGACTTAATGAGCAGTTCTTC
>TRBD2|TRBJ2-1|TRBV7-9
CASSLTAGEAIEQFF
TGTGCCAGCAGCTTGACGGCGGGAGAGGCGATTGAGCAGTTCTTC
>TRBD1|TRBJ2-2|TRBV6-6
CAGSGQGGNTGELFF
TGTGCCGGATCCGGACAGGGGGGAAACACCGGGGAGCTGTTTTTT
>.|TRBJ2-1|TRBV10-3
CAISESTATNEQFF
TGTGCCATCAGTGAGTCGACAGCCACGAATGAGCAGTTCTTC
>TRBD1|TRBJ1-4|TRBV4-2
CASSSRTGNEKLFF
TGTGCCAGCAGCTCCCGGACAGGGAATGAAAAACTGTTTTTT
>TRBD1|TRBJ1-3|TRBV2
CASRRDRGNTIYF
TGTGCCAGCAGACGAGACAGGGGTAACACCATATATTTT
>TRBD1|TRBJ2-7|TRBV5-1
CASSSGTGTYEQYF
TGCGCCAGCAGCTCCGGGACAGGAACCTACGAGCAGTACTTC